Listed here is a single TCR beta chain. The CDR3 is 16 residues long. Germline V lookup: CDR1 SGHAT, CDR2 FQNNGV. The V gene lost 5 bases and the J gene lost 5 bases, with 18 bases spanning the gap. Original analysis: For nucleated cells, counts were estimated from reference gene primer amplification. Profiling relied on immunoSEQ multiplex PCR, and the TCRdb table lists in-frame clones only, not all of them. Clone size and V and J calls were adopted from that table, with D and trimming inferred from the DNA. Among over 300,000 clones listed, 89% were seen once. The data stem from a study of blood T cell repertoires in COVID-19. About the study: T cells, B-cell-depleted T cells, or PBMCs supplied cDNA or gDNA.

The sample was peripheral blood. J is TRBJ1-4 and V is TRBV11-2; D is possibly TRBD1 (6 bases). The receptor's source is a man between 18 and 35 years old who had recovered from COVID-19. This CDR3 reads CASSPPPYGQNEKLFF. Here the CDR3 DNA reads TGTGCCAGCAGCCCACCACCGTACGGACAGAATGAAAAACTGTTTTTT.